Each of the 14 T cell receptor beta chains below was sequenced from the same sample in a study of OX40 agonist ivuxolimab in advanced cancers. The table came from immunoSEQ multiplex PCR; TCRdb's copy has only in-frame clones and leaves some out. This sample has approximately 70,000 clones, with roughly 80% found just once. The material sequenced was CD4+ or CD8+ T cells sorted from blood, taken in a trial of the OX40 agonist ivuxolimab. The receptors stem from an adult with an advanced solid tumor such as melanoma, head and neck, liver or kidney cancer.

The V call is TRBV18, the J call TRBJ2-7; 7 nucleotides align to TRBD2. Losses at the gene ends were 0 bases for V and 5 bases for J; bases not matched to a gene: 7. The CDR3 has 15 residues. The germline V gene has CDR1 KGHSH and CDR2 LQKENI. CDR3 amino acids: CASSPPRGGLDEQYF. The CDR3 region has the DNA TGTGCCAGCTCACCACCGCGCGGGGGATTGGACGAGCAGTACTTC.

V is TRBV7-8 and J is TRBJ2-7; TRBD1 agrees at 10 bases. J was trimmed by 0 bases and V by 6 bases; bases with no gene match: 11. Germline CDR1 and CDR2: SGHVS and FQNEAQ. The CDR3 sequence is 17 residues long. The CDR3 reads CASRRTGGSDSSYEQYF. The CDR3 region has the DNA TGTGCCAGCAGAAGGACAGGGGGGAGTGACAGCTCCTACGAGCAGTACTTC.

This clone occurred a few times. At one end, the junction sequence differs from germline, possibly due to a read error. The V call is TRBV15, the J call TRBJ2-7; D perhaps matches TRBD1 (5 bases). The CDR3 covers 14 residues. Looked up from germline, CDR1 is LNHNV and CDR2 is YYDKDF (reference sequence). CDR3 DNA sequence: TGTGCCACCAGCAGAGATCGGTCCAGGCAGGGCCAAGACTTC. It specifies CATSRDRSRQGQDF.

This chain links TRBV6-1 with TRBJ1-1; tentatively, D is TRBD1 (5 bases). V lost 5 bases and J lost 6, with 10 bases in between. CDR3 length equals 12 residues. CDR1 is MNHNS, CDR2 SASEGT, per germline. Written as DNA, the CDR3 is TGTGCCAGCAGTCGGGGGTACGCTGAAGCTTTCTTT. This gives the protein CASSRGYAEAFF.

The chain is built from TRBV19 and TRBJ1-4; D is possibly TRBD1 (5 bases). CDR3 length: 13 amino acids. Germline lookup yields CDR1 LNHDA and CDR2 SQIVND (reference sequence). Trimming took 9 bases from V and 8 from J, leaving 16 bases between them. In DNA form, the CDR3 reads TGTGCCAGCTCAGGGTCGAGTAAAGAAAAACTGTTTTTT. Its protein product is CASSGSSKEKLFF.

This clone occurred once. The rearrangement links TRBV11-2 to TRBJ1-2; D perhaps matches TRBD1 (5 bases). Germline V lookup: CDR1 SGHAT, CDR2 FQNNGV. The CDR3 runs to 14 residues. Trimming removed 5 bases at V and 6 bases at J, with 16 bases between. CDR3 sequence: CASSAVAGTDGYTF. CDR3 nucleotide sequence: TGTGCCAGCAGCGCTGTTGCCGGGACGGATGGCTACACCTTC.

The chain employs TRBV5-1 and TRBJ1-6; D not resolved. Trimming removed 5 bases at V and 6 bases at J, with 12 bases between. CDR1 is SGHRS and CDR2 is YFSETQ in the germline V gene. This CDR3 has 14 amino acids. CDR3 amino acids: CASRQTASNSPLHF. In DNA form, the CDR3 reads TGCGCCAGCAGACAAACTGCGTCTAATTCACCCCTCCACTTT.

The rearrangement links TRBV9 to TRBJ1-6, with 10 bases fitting TRBD1. The CDR3 has 16 amino acids. V lost 0 bases, J lost 10 bases, and 7 bases stayed unmatched. Germline CDR1 reads SGDLS; CDR2 reads YYNGEE. The CDR3 bases are TGTGCCAGCAGCGTAGGGACAGGGGGAATAGGCTCACCCCTCCACTTT. Amino acids: CASSVGTGGIGSPLHF.

The J gene is TRBJ2-7, the V gene TRBV5-6, with D unclear. Germline V lookup: CDR1 SGHDT, CDR2 YYEEEE. The CDR3 is 14 residues long. The V end was cut by 1 base, the J end by 4 bases, with 12 bases between. The CDR3 here is CASSLLAGGYEQYF. CDR3 DNA: TGTGCCAGCAGCTTGCTGGCAGGTGGGTACGAGCAGTACTTC.

This clone occurred once. The CDR3, as DNA: TGTGCCAGCAGCCCCGGGACCACGGGGCCTTTCTACGAGCAGTACTTC. Translation gives CASSPGTTGPFYEQYF. The chain is built from TRBV5-6 and TRBJ2-7; D tentatively fits TRBD1 or TRBD2 (5 bases each). Germline CDR1 SGHDT, CDR2 YYEEEE. V lost 4 bases and J lost 3, with 20 bases in between. CDR3 size: 16 residues.

The V and J genes are TRBV12-2 and TRBJ2-5; TRBD2, the table's D call, was not compared with the DNA. TRBV12-2 is annotated as a pseudogene. The CDR3 is 14 residues long. The CDR3 nucleotides read TGTGCAACGCCCTTGCTAGCGGGGTCAGAGACCCAGTACTTC. This gives the protein CATPLLAGSETQYF.

The chain has TRBV15 and TRBJ2-7; D is possibly TRBD1 or TRBD2 (7 bases each). Trimming took off 5 bases at V and 4 bases at J, with 18 bases between the two ends. The CDR3 consists of 15 residues. Germline V gene sequence: CDR1 LNHNV, CDR2 YYDKDF (reference sequence). The CDR3: CATSLRGGGFYEQYF. Written as DNA, the CDR3 is TGTGCCACCAGCTTAAGGGGAGGGGGCTTTTACGAGCAGTACTTC.

The chain combines TRBV15 with TRBJ1-3; D is ambiguous. CDR3 size: 15 residues. Trimming left V 1 base short and J 0 bases short, with 7 bases between. Germline CDR1 reads LNHNV; CDR2 reads YYDKDF (reference sequence). The CDR3: CATSRAQSSGNTIYF. The CDR3 DNA reads TGTGCCACCAGCAGAGCTCAGTCCTCTGGAAACACCATATATTTT.

J is TRBJ1-2 and V is TRBV4-1; no clear D gene. CDR1 and CDR2 (germline): MGHRA, YSYEKL. The CDR3 covers 16 residues. V lost 1 base and J 4 bases, leaving 16 bases between the germline ends. CDR3 region: CASSQVSLSIVYGYTF. CDR3 DNA: TGCGCCAGCAGCCAAGTTAGCCTGTCAATAGTCTATGGCTACACCTTC.